The rows below give T cell receptor beta chains drawn from one sample of a study of CD8 T cells in Susac syndrome. TCRdb called the immunoSEQ multiplex PCR reads again in MiXCR, with one record for every CDR3 protein. The table has tens of thousands of distinct CDR3 sequences, 85% to 95% seen once. The sequenced material came from CD8+ T cells from PBMCs. The receptors here all came from a human donor with multiple sclerosis. CDR3s include the opening cysteine and the closing phenylalanine or tryptophan. The D gene is left open where the match is weak. Clone size is not always given. Where it is, it says once, few, many or a class for expanded clones.

J	size	D	V	DNA	CDR3
TRBJ2-3	.	.	TRBV7-6	TGTGCCAGCAGCTTAACGGCGCTTAGCACAGATACGCAGTATTTT	CASSLTALSTDTQYF
TRBJ2-1	once	TRBD2	TRBV5-1	TGCGCCAGCAAATTGGCGGGGGGGGTGAACGAGCAGTTCTTC	CASKLAGGVNEQFF
TRBJ2-1	once	TRBD2	TRBV19	TGTGCCAGTAGTGCTGGACTAGCGTCCTACAATGAGCAGTTCTTC	CASSAGLASYNEQFF
TRBJ1-4	.	TRBD1	TRBV27	TGTGCCAGCAGCTCCTTGGACAGGGCCAATATAGATAATGAAAAACTGTTTTTT	CASSSLDRANIDNEKLFF
TRBJ2-1	.	.	TRBV12-3/TRBV12-4	TGTGCCAGCAGTTGGGGCACCCAGGGGAGTGAGCAGTTCTTC	CASSWGTQGSEQFF
TRBJ2-7	.	.	TRBV9	TGTGCCAGCAGCGTAGCGGCGGGAACCTACGAGCAGTACTTC	CASSVAAGTYEQYF
TRBJ2-7	.	TRBD1	TRBV28	TGTGCCAGCAGTTTTGTTGGGACAGCCGGCGAGCAGTACTTC	CASSFVGTAGEQYF
TRBJ2-1	once	.	TRBV2	TGTGCCAGCAGTCCCCCGGGATCCGAGCAGTTCTTC	CASSPPGSEQFF
TRBJ1-5	.	TRBD1	TRBV10-3	TGTGCCATAGCCTCGGGGACAGGGACGGATCAGCCCCAGCATTTT	CAIASGTGTDQPQHF
TRBJ2-3	once	.	TRBV29-1	TGCAGCGTTGAAGATCTACAGGGTGCAGATACGCAGTATTTT	CSVEDLQGADTQYF
TRBJ2-3	.	TRBD1	TRBV29-1	TGCAGCGTTGAAAAGGACAGGAACACAGATACGCAGTATTTT	CSVEKDRNTDTQYF
TRBJ1-1	.	.	TRBV27	TGTGCCAGCAGTTTCGGGGGACGCCAGAACACTGAAGCTTTCTTT	CASSFGGRQNTEAFF
TRBJ1-2	.	TRBD1	TRBV9	TGTGCCAGCAGCGTAGTCCCCGGGACAGGGGATGGCTACACCTTC	CASSVVPGTGDGYTF
TRBJ2-7	few	TRBD1	TRBV30	TGTGCCTGGAGTACCGGGACAGGGGCCTCCCGTGGATACGAGCAGTACTTC	CAWSTGTGASRGYEQYF
TRBJ1-2	.	TRBD1	TRBV29-1	TGCAGCGTGGAGGGGTACACAGGGGGCTACGCAACTAACTATGGCTACACCTTC	CSVEGYTGGYATNYGYTF
TRBJ2-3	.	TRBD1	TRBV30	TGTGCCTGGGGACAGGGGGCGATAAGTACAGATACGCAGTATTTT	CAWGQGAISTDTQYF
TRBJ1-1	.	.	TRBV20-1	TGCAGTGCTCCTCGGGAGGGCACTGAAGCTTTCTTT	CSAPREGTEAFF
TRBJ2-2	.	.	TRBV27	TGTGCCAGCAGTGGTCTAGAATCCGGGGAGCTGTTTTTT	CASSGLESGELFF
TRBJ1-1	once	.	TRBV5-4	TGTGCCAGCAGCGACGGGGCTTTAATGAACACTGAAGCTTTCTTT	CASSDGALMNTEAFF
TRBJ1-6	once	TRBD1	TRBV4-3	TGCGCCAGCAGCCAGAGACAGGGCAGCTCCTATAATTCACCCCTCCACTTT	CASSQRQGSSYNSPLHF
TRBJ1-2	.	.	TRBV27	TGTGCCAGCAGTTACTCCGGAAACTATGGCTACACCTTC	CASSYSGNYGYTF
TRBJ1-1	.	.	TRBV30	TGTGCCTGGAGTGTACTTTTAGGAGAGGCTTTCTTT	CAWSVLLGEAFF
TRBJ2-7	.	.	TRBV5-1	TGCGCCAGCAGCTTGGCCGCCTCCTACGAGCAGTACTTC	CASSLAASYEQYF
TRBJ2-3	.	TRBD2	TRBV29-1	TGCAGCGTTGAGAGGGCTAGCGGACCCACAGATACGCAGTATTTT	CSVERASGPTDTQYF
TRBJ2-7	.	.	TRBV20-1	TGCAGTGCTAGAGATCAGAGAGAGGGCTACGAGCAGTACTTC	CSARDQREGYEQYF
TRBJ2-1	.	TRBD1	TRBV19	TGTGCCAGTAGTCCCGTGGACAGGGGCTCCTACAATGAGCAGTTCTTC	CASSPVDRGSYNEQFF
TRBJ2-1	.	.	TRBV10-3	TGTGCCAGCGTCAACTCCTACAATGAGCAGTTCTTC	CASVNSYNEQFF
TRBJ2-1	.	.	TRBV7-2	TGTGCCAGCAGCTCAGAGGCGGCGCGCGATGAGCAGTTCTTC	CASSSEAARDEQFF
TRBJ1-2	.	.	TRBV29-1	TGCAGCGTTGAGCCAGGGGTCAGCTATGGCTACACCTTC	CSVEPGVSYGYTF
TRBJ2-1	.	.	TRBV20-1	TGCAGTGCCGAAAGTGCCAGCGTAAACTACAATGAGCAGTTCTTC	CSAESASVNYNEQFF
TRBJ1-5	.	.	TRBV27	TGTGCCAGCAGTTTAAGGATGAGCAATCAGCCCCAGCATTTT	CASSLRMSNQPQHF
TRBJ2-2	.	.	TRBV27	TGTGCCAGCAGTTTCGGGGAGAGAGTCGGGGAGCTGTTTTTT	CASSFGERVGELFF
TRBJ2-5	.	TRBD2	TRBV5-5	TGTGCCAGCAGCTTGGCAAGCGGGAGCCTGAGGGCGGAGACCCAGTACTTC	CASSLASGSLRAETQYF
TRBJ2-2	once	.	TRBV4-3	TGCGCCAGCAGCCAAGATCTCGACCGAAACTTGGACACCGGGGAGCTGTTTTTT	CASSQDLDRNLDTGELFF
TRBJ1-4	.	TRBD1	TRBV15	TGTGCCACCAGCCCGCAGGGGGCCGGGAAACTGTTTTTT	CATSPQGAGKLFF
TRBJ1-5	few	.	TRBV12-3/TRBV12-4	TGTGCCAGCAGTTATGGCAACAATCAGCCCCAGCATTTT	CASSYGNNQPQHF
TRBJ2-7	.	TRBD1	TRBV9	TGTGCCAGCAACCCAGGGACAGACTACTACGAGCAGTACTTC	CASNPGTDYYEQYF
TRBJ2-2	.	.	TRBV4-3	TGCGCCAGCAGCCAAGGAAGGATCGGGGAGCTGTTTTTT	CASSQGRIGELFF
TRBJ1-2	.	.	TRBV21-1	TGTGCCAGCAGGCGTCCGGGGAGGCATGGCTACACCTTC	CASRRPGRHGYTF
TRBJ2-3	once	TRBD2	TRBV7-6	TGTGCCAGCAGCCGCGATATAGCGGGTAATCCCGCAGATACGCAGTATTTT	CASSRDIAGNPADTQYF